Detailed here is one T cell receptor (beta chain). These data originate in a study of cytomegalovirus exposure and HLA in healthy donors. CDR1 is SGHTA, CDR2 FQGTGA, per germline. Trimming left V 4 bases short and J 1 base short, with 7 bases between. The CDR3 runs to 13 residues. Vbeta (60) and Jbeta (13) primers were used in the PCR. Produced via immunoSEQ multiplex PCR; TCRdb's table is partial and in-frame only. The sample carries about 52,000 clones, 72% recorded once. The rearrangement links TRBV7-3 to TRBJ1-1; D unresolved. Sequenced: PBMCs. This clonotype was sampled from a woman between 50 and 59 years old in good health and CMV-seronegative. The DNA of the CDR3 is TGTGCCAGCAGCTCTCGACAGAACACTGAAGCTTTCTTT. Its translation is CASSSRQNTEAFF.